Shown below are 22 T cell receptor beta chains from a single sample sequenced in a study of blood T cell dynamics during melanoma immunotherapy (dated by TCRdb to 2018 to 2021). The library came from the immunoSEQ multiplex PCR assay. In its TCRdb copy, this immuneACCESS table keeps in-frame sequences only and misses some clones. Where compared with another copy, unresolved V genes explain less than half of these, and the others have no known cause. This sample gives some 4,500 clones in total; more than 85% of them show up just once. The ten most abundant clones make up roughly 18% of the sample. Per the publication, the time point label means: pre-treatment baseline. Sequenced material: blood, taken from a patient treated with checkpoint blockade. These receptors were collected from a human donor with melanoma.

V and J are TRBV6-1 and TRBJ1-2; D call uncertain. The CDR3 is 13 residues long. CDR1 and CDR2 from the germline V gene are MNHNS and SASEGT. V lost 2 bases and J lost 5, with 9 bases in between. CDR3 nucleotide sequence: TGTGCCAGCAGTGAACAGGTCGGGTATGGCTACACCTTC. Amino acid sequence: CASSEQVGYGYTF.

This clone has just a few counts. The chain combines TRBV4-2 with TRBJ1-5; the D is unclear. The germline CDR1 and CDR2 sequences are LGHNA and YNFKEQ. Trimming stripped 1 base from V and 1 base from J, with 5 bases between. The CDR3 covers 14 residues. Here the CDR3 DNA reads TGTGCCAGCAGCCAAGCCGGGAGCAATCAGCCCCAGCATTTT. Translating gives CASSQAGSNQPQHF.

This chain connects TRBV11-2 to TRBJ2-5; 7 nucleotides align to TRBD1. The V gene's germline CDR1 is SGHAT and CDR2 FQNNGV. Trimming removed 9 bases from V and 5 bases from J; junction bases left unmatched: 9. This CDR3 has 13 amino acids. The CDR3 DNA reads TGTGCCAGTCATAGACAGGGCGGGGAGACCCAGTACTTC. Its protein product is CASHRQGGETQYF.

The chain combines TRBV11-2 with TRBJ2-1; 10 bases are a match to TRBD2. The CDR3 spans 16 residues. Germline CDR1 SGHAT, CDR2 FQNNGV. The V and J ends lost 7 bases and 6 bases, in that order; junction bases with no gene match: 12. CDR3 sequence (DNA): TGTGCCAGCATGGTAGCGGGAGGACTTTCCCGCAATGAGCAGTTCTTC. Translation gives CASMVAGGLSRNEQFF.

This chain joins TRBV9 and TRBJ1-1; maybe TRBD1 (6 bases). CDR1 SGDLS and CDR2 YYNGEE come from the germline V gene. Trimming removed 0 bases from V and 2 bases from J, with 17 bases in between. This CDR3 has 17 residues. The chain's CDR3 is CASSVAGGAIYNTEAFF. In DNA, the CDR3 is TGTGCCAGCAGCGTAGCGGGGGGCGCGATTTATAACACTGAAGCTTTCTTT.

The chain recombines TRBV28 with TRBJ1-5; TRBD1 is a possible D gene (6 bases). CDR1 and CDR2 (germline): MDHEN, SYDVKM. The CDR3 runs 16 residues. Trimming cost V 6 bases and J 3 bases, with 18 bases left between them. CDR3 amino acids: CASRNTLNRDNQPQHF. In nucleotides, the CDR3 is TGTGCCAGCAGGAATACCCTGAACAGGGACAATCAGCCCCAGCATTTT.

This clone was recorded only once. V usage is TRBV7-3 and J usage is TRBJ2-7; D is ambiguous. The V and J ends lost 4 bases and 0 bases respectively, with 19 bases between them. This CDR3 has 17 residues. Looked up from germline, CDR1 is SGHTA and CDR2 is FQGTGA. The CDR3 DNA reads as TGTGCCAGCAGCTCCCACTTCGGAGCGCAGAGCTCCTACGAGCAGTACTTC. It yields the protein CASSSHFGAQSSYEQYF.

The CDR3 sequence: CASSSQTSGWETQYF. The CDR3 nucleotides are TGTGCCAGCAGCTCGCAGACTAGCGGTTGGGAGACCCAGTACTTC. This chain joins TRBV7-2 and TRBJ2-5; TRBD2 agrees at 9 bases. CDR1 SGHTA and CDR2 FQGNSA come from the germline V gene. V dropped 4 bases and J dropped 5; count of bases not matched to a gene: 8. The CDR3 runs to 15 residues.

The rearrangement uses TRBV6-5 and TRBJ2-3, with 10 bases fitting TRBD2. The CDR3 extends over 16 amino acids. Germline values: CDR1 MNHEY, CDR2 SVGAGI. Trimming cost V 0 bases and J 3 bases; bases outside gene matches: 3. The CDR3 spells CASSYSGLAVTDTQYF. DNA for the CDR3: TGTGCCAGCAGTTACTCTGGACTAGCGGTGACAGATACGCAGTATTTT.

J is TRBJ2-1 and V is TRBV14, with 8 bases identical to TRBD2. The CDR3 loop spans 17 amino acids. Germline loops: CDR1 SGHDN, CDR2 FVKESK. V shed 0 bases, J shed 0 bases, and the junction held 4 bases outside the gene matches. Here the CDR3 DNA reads TGTGCCAGCAGCCAAGATGTCAGCGGGGGCTCCTACAATGAGCAGTTCTTC. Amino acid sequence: CASSQDVSGGSYNEQFF.

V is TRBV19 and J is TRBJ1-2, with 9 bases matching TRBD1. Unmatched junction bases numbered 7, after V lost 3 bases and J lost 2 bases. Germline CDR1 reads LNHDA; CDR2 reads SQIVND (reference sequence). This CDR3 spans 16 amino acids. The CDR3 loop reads CASSISLGQGNYGYTF. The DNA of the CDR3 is TGTGCCAGTAGTATCAGTCTGGGACAGGGCAACTATGGCTACACCTTC.

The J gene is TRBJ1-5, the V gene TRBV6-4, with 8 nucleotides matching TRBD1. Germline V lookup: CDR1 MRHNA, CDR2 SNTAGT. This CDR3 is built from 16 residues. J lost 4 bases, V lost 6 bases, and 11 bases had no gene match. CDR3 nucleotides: TGTGCCAGCAGACCCCGGACAGGGATCGTTAATCAGCCCCAGCATTTT. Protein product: CASRPRTGIVNQPQHF.

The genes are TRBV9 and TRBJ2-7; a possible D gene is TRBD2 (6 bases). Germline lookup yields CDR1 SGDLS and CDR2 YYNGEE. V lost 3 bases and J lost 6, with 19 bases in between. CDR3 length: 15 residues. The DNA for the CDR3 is TGTGCCAGCAGCGGAGCCGGGACTTGGGGCGGCGAGCAGTACTTC. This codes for CASSGAGTWGGEQYF.

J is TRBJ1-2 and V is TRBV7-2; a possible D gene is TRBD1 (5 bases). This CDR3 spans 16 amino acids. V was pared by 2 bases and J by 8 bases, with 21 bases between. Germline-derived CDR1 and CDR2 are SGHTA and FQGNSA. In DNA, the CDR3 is TGTGCCAGCAGCTTACACTTCAGGGCCTCAAATGGGGGCTACACCTTC. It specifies CASSLHFRASNGGYTF.

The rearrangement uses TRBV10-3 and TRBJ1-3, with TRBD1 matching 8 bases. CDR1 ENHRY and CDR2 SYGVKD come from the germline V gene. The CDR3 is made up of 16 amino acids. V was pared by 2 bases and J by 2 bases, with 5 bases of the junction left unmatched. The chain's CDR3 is CAISEGSTGAGNTIYF. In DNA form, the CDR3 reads TGTGCCATCAGTGAGGGCTCGACAGGGGCTGGAAACACCATATATTTT.

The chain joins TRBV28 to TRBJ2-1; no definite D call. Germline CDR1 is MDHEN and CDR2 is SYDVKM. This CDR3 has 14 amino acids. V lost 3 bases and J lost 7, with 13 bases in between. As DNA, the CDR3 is TGTGCCAGCAGTTTCGGGTCCCTGGGAAATGAGCAGTTCTTC. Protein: CASSFGSLGNEQFF.

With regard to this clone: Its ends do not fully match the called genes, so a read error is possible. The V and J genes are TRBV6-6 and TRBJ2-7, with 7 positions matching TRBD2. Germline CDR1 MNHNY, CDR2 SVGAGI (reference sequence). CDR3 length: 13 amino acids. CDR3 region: CASSYSTLAAAHF. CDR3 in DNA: TGTGCCAGCAGTTACTCCACTCTAGCGGCCGCGCACTTC.

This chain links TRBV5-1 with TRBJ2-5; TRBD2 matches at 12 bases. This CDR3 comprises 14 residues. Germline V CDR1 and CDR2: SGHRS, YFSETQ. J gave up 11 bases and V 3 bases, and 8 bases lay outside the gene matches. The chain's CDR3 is CASSSSGRAREQYF. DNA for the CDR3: TGCGCCAGCAGCTCTAGCGGGAGGGCGAGGGAGCAGTACTTC. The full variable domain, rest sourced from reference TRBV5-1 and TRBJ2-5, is KAGVTQTPRYLIKTRGQQVTLSCSPISGHRSVSWYQQTPGQGLQFLFEYFSETQRNKGNFPGRFSGRQFSNSRSEMNVSTLELGDSALYLCASSSSGRAREQYFGPGTRLLVL.

The CDR3 here is CASSLGVAGAYEQYF. CDR3 nucleotide sequence: TGTGCCAGCAGCTTAGGCGTCGCAGGGGCTTACGAGCAGTACTTC. The V call is TRBV11-3, the J call TRBJ2-5; D is perhaps TRBD1 (6 bases). The J call is doubtful: the DNA matches TRBJ2-7 better. This CDR3 is built from 15 residues. Germline V gives CDR1 SGHNT, CDR2 YENEEA.

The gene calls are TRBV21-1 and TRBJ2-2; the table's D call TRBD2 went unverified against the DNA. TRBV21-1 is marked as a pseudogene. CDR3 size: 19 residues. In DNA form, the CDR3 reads TGTGCCAGCAGCAAAGTTAGGGCGGGAGAGGGGACGAACACCGGGGAGCTGTTTTTT. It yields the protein CASSKVRAGEGTNTGELFF.

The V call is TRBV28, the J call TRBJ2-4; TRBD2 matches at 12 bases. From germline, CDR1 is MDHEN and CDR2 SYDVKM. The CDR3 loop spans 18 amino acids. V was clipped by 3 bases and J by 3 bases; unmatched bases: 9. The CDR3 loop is CASSFPLAGGYDKNIQYF. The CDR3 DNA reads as TGTGCCAGCAGTTTTCCCCTAGCGGGAGGGTACGACAAAAACATTCAGTACTTC. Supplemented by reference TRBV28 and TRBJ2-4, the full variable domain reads DVKVTQSSRYLVKRTGEKVFLECVQDMDHENMFWYRQDPGLGLRLIYFSYDVKMKEKGDIPEGYSVSREKKERFSLILESASTNQTSMYLCASSFPLAGGYDKNIQYFGAGTRLSVL.

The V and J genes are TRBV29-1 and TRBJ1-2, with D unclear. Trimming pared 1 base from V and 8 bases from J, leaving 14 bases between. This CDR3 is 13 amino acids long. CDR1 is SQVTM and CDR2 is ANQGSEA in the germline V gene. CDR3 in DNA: TGCAGCGTTGAAGTTACTGGCCCAGGCGGCTACACCTTC. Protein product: CSVEVTGPGGYTF. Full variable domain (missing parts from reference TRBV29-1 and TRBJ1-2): SAVISQKPSRDICQRGTSLTIQCQVDSQVTMMFWYRQQPGQSLTLIATANQGSEATYESGFVIDKFPISRPNLTFSTLTVSNMSPEDSSIYLCSVEVTGPGGYTFGSGTRLTVV.